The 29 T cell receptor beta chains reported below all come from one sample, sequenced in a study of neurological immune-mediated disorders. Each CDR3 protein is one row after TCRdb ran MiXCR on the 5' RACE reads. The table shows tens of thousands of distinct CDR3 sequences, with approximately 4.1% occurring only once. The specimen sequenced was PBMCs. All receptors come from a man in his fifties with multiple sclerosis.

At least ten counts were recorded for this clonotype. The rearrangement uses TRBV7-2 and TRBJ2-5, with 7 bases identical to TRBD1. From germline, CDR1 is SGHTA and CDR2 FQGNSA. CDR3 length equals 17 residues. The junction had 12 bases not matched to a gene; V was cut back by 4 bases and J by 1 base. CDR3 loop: CASSSLSSNRGQETQYF. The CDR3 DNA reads TGTGCCAGCAGCTCCCTCTCTAGCAACAGGGGCCAAGAGACCCAGTACTTC.

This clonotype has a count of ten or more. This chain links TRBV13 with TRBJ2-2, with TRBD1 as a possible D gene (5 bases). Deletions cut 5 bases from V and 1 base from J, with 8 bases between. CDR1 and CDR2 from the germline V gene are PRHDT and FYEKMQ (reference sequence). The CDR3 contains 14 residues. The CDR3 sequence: CASSPTGNTGELFF. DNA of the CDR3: TGTGCCAGCAGCCCCACAGGGAACACCGGGGAGCTGTTTTTT.

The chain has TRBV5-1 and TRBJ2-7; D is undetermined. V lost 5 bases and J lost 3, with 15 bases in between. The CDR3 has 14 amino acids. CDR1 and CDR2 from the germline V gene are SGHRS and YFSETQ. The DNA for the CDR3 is TGCGCCAGCAGTGTGCGCACCTCCGACTACGAGCAGTACTTC. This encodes CASSVRTSDYEQYF.

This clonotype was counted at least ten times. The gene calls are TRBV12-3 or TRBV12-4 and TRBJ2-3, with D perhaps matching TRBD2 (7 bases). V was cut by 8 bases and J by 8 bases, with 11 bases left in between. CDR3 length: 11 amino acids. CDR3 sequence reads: CASLGGATQYF. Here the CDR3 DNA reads TGTGCCAGCCTAGGGGGGGCTACGCAGTATTTT.

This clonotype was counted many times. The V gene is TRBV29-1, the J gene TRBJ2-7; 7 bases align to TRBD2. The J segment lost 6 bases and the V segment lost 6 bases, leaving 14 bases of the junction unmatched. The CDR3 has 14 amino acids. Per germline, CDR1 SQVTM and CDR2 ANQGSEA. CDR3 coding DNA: TGCAGCGTGCCCGTAGGAGGGAGGGCCCGCGAGCAGTACTTC. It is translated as CSVPVGGRAREQYF.

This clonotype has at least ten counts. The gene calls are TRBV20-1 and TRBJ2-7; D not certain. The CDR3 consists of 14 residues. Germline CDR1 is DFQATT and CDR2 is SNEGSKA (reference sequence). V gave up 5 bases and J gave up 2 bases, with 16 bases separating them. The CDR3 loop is CSAPENGLAYEQYF. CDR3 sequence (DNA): TGCAGTGCTCCCGAAAATGGGCTGGCCTACGAGCAGTACTTC.

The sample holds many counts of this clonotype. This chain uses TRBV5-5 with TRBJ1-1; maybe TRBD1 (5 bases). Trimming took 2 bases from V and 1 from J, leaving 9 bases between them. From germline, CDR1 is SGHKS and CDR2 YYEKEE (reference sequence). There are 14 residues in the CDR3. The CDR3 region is CASSLIQGNTEAFF. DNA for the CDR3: TGTGCCAGCAGCTTAATCCAGGGGAACACTGAAGCTTTCTTT.

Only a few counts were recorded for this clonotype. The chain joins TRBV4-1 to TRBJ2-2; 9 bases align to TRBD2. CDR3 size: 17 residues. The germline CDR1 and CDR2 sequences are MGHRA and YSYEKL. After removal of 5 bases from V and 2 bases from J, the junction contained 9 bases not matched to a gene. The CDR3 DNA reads TGCGCCAGCAGCATATCTATGCGGGAGGGAAACACCGGGGAGCTGTTTTTT. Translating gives CASSISMREGNTGELFF.

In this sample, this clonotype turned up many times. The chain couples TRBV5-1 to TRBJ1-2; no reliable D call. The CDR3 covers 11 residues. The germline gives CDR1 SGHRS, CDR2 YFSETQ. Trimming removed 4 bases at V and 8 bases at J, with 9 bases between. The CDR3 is CASSVGIGYTF. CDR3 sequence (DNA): TGCGCCAGCAGCGTAGGGATCGGCTACACCTTC.

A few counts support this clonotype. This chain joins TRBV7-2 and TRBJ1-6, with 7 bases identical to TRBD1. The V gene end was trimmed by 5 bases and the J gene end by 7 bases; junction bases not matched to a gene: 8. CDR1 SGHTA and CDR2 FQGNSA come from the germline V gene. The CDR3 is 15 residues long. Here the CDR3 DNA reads TGTGCCAGCAGCCCACAACAGGGGATAAATTCACCCCTCCACTTT. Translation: CASSPQQGINSPLHF. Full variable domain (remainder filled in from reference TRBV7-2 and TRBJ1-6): GAGVSQSPSNKVTEKGKDVELRCDPISGHTALYWYRQSLGQGLEFLIYFQGNSAPDKSGLPSDRFSAERTGGSVSTLTIQRTQQEDSAVYLCASSPQQGINSPLHFGNGTRLTVT.

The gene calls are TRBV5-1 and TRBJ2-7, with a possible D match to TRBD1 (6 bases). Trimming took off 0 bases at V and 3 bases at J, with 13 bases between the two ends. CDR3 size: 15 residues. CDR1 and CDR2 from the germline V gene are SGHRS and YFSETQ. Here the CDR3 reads CASSLASQGVYEQYF. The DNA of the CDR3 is TGCGCCAGCAGCTTGGCCTCACAGGGTGTCTACGAGCAGTACTTC.

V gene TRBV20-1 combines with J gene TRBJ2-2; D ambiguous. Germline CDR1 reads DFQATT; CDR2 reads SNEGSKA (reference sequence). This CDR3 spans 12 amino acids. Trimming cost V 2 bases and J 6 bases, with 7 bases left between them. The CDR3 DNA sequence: TGCAGTGCTAGATTAATGTCCGGGGAGCTGTTTTTT. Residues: CSARLMSGELFF.

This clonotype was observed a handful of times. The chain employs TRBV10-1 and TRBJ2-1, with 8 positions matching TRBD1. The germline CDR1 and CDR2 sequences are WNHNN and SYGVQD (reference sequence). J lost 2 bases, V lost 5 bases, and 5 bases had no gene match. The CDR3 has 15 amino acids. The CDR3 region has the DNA TGCGCCAGCAGTCTTAGACAGGGGCCCTACAATGAGCAGTTCTTC. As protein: CASSLRQGPYNEQFF.

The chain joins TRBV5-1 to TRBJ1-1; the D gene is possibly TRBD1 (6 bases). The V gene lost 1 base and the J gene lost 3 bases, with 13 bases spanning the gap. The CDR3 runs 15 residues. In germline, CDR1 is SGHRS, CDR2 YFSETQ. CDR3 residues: CASSLPGGRDTEAFF. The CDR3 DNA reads TGCGCCAGCAGCTTGCCGGGGGGCCGGGACACTGAAGCTTTCTTT.

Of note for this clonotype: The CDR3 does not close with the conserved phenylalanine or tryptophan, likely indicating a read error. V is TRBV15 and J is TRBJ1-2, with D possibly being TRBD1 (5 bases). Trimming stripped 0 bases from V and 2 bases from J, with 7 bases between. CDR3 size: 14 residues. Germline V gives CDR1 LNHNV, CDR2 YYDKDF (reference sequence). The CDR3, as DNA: TGTGCCACCAGCAGAGATAGACAGAACTATGGCTACACCAAC. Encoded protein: CATSRDRQNYGYTN.

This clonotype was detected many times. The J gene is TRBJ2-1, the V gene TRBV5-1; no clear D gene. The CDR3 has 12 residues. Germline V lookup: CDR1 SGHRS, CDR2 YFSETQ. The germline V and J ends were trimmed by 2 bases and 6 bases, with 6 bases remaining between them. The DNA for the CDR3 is TGCGCCAGCAGCTTTAGCTTCAATGAGCAGTTCTTC. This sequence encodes CASSFSFNEQFF.

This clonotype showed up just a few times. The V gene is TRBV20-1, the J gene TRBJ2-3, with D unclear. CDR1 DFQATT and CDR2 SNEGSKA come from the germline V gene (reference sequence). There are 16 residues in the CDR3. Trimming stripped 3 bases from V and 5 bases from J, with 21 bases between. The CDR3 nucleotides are TGCAGTGCTAGGTCCAGAGCCAAGATTACGGGAGATACGCAGTATTTT. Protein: CSARSRAKITGDTQYF.

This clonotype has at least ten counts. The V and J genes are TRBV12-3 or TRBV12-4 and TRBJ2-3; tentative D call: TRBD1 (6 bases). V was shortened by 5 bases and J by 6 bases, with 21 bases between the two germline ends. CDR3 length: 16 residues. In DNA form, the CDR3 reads TGTGCCAGCAGTAGGGACAATTCGGCGTCTTGGGATACGCAGTATTTT. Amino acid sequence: CASSRDNSASWDTQYF.

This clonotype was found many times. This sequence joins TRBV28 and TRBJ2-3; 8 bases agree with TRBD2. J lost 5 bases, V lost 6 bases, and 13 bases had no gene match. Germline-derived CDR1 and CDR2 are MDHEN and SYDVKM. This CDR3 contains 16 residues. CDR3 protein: CASRASRRGDGDTQYF. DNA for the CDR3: TGTGCCAGCAGAGCCTCAAGGCGGGGGGATGGAGATACGCAGTATTTT.

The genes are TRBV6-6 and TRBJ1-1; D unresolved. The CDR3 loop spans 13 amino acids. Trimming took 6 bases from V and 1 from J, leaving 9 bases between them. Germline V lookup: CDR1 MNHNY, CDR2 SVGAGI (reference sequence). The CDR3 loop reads CASSQYPNTEAFF. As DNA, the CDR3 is TGTGCCAGCAGCCAATACCCGAACACTGAAGCTTTCTTT.

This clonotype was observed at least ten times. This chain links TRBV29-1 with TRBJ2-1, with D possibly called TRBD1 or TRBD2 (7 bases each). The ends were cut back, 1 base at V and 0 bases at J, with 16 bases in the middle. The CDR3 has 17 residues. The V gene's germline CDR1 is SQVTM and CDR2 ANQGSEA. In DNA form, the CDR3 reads TGCAGCGTTGAAGGTCAGGGGGGGGCCCTCTCCTACAATGAGCAGTTCTTC. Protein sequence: CSVEGQGGALSYNEQFF.

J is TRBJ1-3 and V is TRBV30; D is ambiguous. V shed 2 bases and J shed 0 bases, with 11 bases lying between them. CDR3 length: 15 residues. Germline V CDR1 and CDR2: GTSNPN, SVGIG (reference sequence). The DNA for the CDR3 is TGTGCCTGGAGTCGATACCCCAGCTCTGGAAACACCATATATTTT. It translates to CAWSRYPSSGNTIYF.

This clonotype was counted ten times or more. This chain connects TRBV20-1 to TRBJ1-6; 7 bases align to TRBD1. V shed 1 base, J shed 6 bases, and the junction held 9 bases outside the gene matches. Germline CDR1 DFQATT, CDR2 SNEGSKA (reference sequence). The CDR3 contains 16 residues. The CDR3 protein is CSARAGGIVGNSPLHF. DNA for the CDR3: TGCAGTGCTAGAGCAGGGGGAATAGTTGGTAATTCACCCCTCCACTTT.

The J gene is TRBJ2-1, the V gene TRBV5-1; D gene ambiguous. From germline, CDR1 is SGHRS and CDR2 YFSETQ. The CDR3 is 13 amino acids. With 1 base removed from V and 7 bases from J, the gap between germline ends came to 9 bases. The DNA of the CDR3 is TGCGCCAGCAGCTTGAGAAGTGGGAATGAGCAGTTCTTC. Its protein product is CASSLRSGNEQFF.

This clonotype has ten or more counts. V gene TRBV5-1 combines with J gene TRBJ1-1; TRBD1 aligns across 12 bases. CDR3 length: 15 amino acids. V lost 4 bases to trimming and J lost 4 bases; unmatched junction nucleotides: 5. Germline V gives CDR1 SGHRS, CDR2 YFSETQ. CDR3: CASSGRDRGPTEAFF. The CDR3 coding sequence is TGCGCCAGCAGCGGAAGGGACAGGGGGCCCACTGAAGCTTTCTTT.

The CDR3 loop reads CASSQAPLRERETQYF. CDR3 DNA: TGTGCCAGCAGCCAAGCCCCCCTCCGGGAGAGGGAGACCCAGTACTTC. The J gene is TRBJ2-5, the V gene TRBV11-2, with D possibly being TRBD2 (6 bases). There are 16 residues in the CDR3. Looked up from germline, CDR1 is SGHAT and CDR2 is FQNNGV. Trimming left V 5 bases short and J 5 bases short, with 21 bases between.

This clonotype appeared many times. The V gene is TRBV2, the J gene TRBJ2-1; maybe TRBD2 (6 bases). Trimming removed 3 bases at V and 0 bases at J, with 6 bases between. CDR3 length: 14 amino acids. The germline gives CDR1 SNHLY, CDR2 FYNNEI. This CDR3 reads CASSDGGSYNEQFF. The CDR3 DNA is TGTGCCAGCAGTGACGGGGGCTCCTACAATGAGCAGTTCTTC.

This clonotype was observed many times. The CDR3: CASSWTVRNPQFF. CDR3 coding DNA: TGCGCCAGCAGCTGGACCGTTAGGAACCCCCAGTTCTTC. The genes are TRBV5-1 and TRBJ2-1, with no clear D. This CDR3 region has 13 residues. V was shortened by 3 bases and J by 13 bases, with 17 bases between the two germline ends. The germline gives CDR1 SGHRS, CDR2 YFSETQ.

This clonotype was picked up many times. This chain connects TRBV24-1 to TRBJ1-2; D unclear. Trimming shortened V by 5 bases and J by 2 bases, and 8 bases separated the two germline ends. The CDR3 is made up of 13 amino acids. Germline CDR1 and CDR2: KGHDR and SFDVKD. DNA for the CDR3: TGTGCCACCAGTGCCCACAGCAACTATGGCTACACCTTC. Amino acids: CATSAHSNYGYTF.